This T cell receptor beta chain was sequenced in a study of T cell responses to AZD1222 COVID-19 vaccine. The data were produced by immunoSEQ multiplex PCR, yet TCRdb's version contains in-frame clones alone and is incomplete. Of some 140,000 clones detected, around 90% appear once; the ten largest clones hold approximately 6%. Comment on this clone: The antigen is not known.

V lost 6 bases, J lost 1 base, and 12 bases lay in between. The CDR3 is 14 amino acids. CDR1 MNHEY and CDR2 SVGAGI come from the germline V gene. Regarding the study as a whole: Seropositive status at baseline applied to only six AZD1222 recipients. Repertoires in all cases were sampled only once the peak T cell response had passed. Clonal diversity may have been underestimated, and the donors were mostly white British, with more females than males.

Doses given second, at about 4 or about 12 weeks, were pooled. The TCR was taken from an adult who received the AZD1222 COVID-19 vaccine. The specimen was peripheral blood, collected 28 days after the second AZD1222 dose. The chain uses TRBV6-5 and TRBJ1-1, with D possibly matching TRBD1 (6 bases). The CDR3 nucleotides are TGTGCCAGCAGCCACGGACAGCAGAACACTGAAGCTTTCTTT. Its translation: CASSHGQQNTEAFF.